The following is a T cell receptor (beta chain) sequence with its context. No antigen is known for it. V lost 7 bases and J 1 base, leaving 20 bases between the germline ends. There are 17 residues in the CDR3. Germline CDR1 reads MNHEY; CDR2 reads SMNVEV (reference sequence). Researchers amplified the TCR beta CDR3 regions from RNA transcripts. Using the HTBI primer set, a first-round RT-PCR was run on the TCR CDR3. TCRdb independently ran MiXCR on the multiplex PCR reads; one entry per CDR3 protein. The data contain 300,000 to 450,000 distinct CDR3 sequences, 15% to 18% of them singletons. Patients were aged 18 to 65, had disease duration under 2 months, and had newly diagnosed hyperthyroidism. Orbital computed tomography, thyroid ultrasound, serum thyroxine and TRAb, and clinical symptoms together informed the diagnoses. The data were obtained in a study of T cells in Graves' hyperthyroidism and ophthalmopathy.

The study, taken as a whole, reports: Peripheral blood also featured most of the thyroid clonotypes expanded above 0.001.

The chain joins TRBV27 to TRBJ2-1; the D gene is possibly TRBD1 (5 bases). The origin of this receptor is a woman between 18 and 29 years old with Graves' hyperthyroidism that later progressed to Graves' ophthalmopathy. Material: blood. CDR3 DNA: TGTGCCAGCACCAAGAGAATCAGGGAAGGTTCCTACAATGAGCAGTTCTTC. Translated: CASTKRIREGSYNEQFF.